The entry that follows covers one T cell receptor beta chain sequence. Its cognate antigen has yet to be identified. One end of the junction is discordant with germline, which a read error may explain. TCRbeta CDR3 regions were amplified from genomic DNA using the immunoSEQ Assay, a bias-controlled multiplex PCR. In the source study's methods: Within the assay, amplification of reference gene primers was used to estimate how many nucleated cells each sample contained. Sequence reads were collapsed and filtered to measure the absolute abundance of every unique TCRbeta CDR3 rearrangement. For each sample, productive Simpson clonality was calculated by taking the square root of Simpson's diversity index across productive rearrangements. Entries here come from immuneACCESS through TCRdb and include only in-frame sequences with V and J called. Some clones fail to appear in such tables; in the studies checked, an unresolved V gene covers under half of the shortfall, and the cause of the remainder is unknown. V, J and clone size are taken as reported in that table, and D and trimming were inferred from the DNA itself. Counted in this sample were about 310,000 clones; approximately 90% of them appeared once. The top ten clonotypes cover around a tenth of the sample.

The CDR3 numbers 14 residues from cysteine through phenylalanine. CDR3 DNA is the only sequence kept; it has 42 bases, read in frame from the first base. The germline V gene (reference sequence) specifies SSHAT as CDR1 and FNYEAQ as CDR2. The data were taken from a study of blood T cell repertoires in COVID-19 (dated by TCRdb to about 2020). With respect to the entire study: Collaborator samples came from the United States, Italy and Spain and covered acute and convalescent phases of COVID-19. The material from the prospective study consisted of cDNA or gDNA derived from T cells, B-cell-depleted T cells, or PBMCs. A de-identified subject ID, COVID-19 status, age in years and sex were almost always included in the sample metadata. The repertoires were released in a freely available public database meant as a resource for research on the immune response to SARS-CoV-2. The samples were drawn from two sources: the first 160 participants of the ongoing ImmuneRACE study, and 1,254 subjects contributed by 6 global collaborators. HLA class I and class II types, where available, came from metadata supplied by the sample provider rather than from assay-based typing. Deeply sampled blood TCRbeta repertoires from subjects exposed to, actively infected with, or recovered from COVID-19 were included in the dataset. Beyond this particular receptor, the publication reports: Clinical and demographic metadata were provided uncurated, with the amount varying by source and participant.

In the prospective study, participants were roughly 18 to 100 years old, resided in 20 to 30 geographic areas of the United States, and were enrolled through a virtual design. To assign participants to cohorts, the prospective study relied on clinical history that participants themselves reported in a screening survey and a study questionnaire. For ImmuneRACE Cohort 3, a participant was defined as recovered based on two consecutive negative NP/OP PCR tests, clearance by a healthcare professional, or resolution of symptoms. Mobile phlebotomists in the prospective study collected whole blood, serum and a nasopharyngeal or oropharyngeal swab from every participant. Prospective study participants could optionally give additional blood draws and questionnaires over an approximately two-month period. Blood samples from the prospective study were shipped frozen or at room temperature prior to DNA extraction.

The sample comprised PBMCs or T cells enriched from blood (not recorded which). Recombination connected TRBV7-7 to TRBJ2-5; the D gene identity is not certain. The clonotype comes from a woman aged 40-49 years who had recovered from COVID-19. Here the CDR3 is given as CASSATESGETQYF. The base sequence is TGTGCTAGCAGCGCCACCGAGTCGGGAGAGACCCAGTACTTC.